The 11 T cell receptor beta chains listed next were all sequenced from one sample in a study of vaccination and CD4 T cells after COVID-19. Treatment here: roughly ten-day PBMC culture with coronavirus spike peptide pools or control peptides (ViraFEST assay). Cultured CD4+ T-cell DNA underwent Oncomine TCR Beta short-read sequencing. TCRdb reprocessed the PCR reads via MiXCR and lists one record per CDR3 protein. The repertoire holds 13,000 or so distinct CDR3 sequences, with about three quarters as singletons. Their antigen targets remain unknown. The sequenced material came from CD4+ T cells from blood, cultured in vitro. The receptors stem from a human donor who had recovered from COVID-19.

The genes are TRBV20-1 and TRBJ2-5; 7 bases line up with TRBD2. The CDR3 is 16 amino acids. Germline CDR1 is DFQATT and CDR2 is SNEGSKA (reference sequence). The V segment lost 6 bases and the J segment 1 base; nucleotides outside the gene matches: 14. Here the CDR3 DNA reads TGCAGTGCATTTGGGGCTAGCGGTCCCTCCCAAGAGACCCAGTACTTC. Its protein is CSAFGASGPSQETQYF.

The V and J genes are TRBV7-8 and TRBJ1-1; D unresolved. The CDR3 sequence is 11 residues long. Trimming removed 6 bases from V and 7 bases from J, with 9 bases in between. Germline V gives CDR1 SGHVS, CDR2 FQNEAQ. The CDR3 sequence is CASSSGVEAFF. DNA for the CDR3: TGTGCCAGCAGTTCTGGGGTTGAAGCTTTCTTT.

This chain joins TRBV20-1 and TRBJ2-2; 9 nucleotides align to TRBD2. The trim removed 5 bases at V and 7 bases at J, leaving 8 bases unmatched. The CDR3 spans 14 residues. Germline CDR1 DFQATT, CDR2 SNEGSKA (reference sequence). For the CDR3, the DNA is TGCAGTGCTGGCGGGAGGGCCTACGTCGGGGAGCTGTTTTTT. This codes for CSAGGRAYVGELFF.

The chain recombines TRBV15 with TRBJ2-3; D perhaps matches TRBD2 (6 bases). This CDR3 spans 14 amino acids. Germline loops: CDR1 LNHNV, CDR2 YYDKDF (reference sequence). Trimming left V 1 base short and J 4 bases short, with 9 bases between. The CDR3 region is CATSRGGAPDTQYF. The CDR3 nucleotides are TGTGCCACCAGCAGAGGCGGGGCCCCAGATACGCAGTATTTT.

DNA for the CDR3: TGTGCCAGCAGCTTTACTGGGGGGATCTCCTACGAGCAGTACTTC. Its protein is CASSFTGGISYEQYF. V gene TRBV7-9 combines with J gene TRBJ2-7; perhaps TRBD2 as D (6 bases). The CDR3 loop spans 15 amino acids. The ends were cut back, 3 bases at V and 0 bases at J, with 12 bases in the middle. Per germline, CDR1 SEHNR and CDR2 FQNEAQ (reference sequence).

This rearrangement joins TRBV27 to TRBJ2-2; 16 bases map to TRBD2. Germline assignment: CDR1 MNHEY and CDR2 SMNVEV (reference sequence). V shed 7 bases, J shed 3 bases, and the junction held 8 bases outside the gene matches. The CDR3 consists of 18 residues. In DNA form, the CDR3 reads TGTGCCAGCATGATGGCGGGACTAGCGGGAGGGGACACCGGGGAGCTGTTTTTT. This sequence encodes CASMMAGLAGGDTGELFF.

The chain couples TRBV19 to TRBJ1-2; D is ambiguous. V lost 2 bases and J lost 8, with 12 bases in between. This CDR3 comprises 13 residues. The germline V gene has CDR1 LNHDA and CDR2 SQIVND (reference sequence). This chain's CDR3 is CASSIRESSGYTF. CDR3 coding DNA: TGTGCCAGTAGTATAAGGGAATCATCAGGCTACACCTTC.

The chain couples TRBV19 to TRBJ1-2; D gene unclear. V lost 5 bases, J lost 4 bases, and 14 bases lay in between. From germline, CDR1 is LNHDA and CDR2 SQIVND (reference sequence). The CDR3 length is 14 residues. Written as DNA, the CDR3 is TGTGCCAGTAGTCCGAAGGCAATCTTCTATGGCTACACCTTC. Protein sequence: CASSPKAIFYGYTF.

The rearrangement links TRBV6-5 to TRBJ1-6, with a tentative D call TRBD1 (6 bases). The V end was cut by 0 bases, the J end by 7 bases, with 10 bases between. CDR1 is MNHEY, CDR2 SVGAGI, per germline. The CDR3 has 15 residues. CDR3 amino acids: CASSYSGGQNSPLHF. CDR3 DNA sequence: TGTGCCAGCAGTTACTCCGGGGGGCAGAATTCACCCCTCCACTTT.

The rearrangement uses TRBV7-8 and TRBJ1-1; 8 bases align to TRBD1. CDR1 SGHVS and CDR2 FQNEAQ come from the germline V gene. J was trimmed by 5 bases and V by 1 base; bases with no gene match: 9. CDR3 length: 16 residues. Here the CDR3 reads CASSLGQGASGTEAFF. The CDR3 DNA sequence: TGTGCCAGCAGCTTAGGTCAGGGGGCCTCTGGGACTGAAGCTTTCTTT.

A word on this clonotype: At one end the junction does not follow the germline gene, possibly because of a read error. This chain uses TRBV20-1 with TRBJ2-2; D tentatively fits TRBD1 or TRBD2 (5 bases each). There are 16 residues in the CDR3. Germline loops: CDR1 DFQATT, CDR2 SNEGSKA (reference sequence). CDR3 nucleotides: TGCAGTGCCAGAGGAGTGGCAGGGACGTTGACCGGGGAGCTGTTTTTT. This sequence encodes CSARGVAGTLTGELFF.